Below are 19 T cell receptor beta chains sequenced from a single sample in a study of T cells in Graves' hyperthyroidism and ophthalmopathy. Amplification of TCR beta CDR3 regions used RNA as the template. TCR CDR3 regions were first amplified by RT-PCR with HTBI primers. TCRdb used MiXCR to reprocess the multiplex PCR reads, holding one entry per CDR3 protein. The profile shows around 420,000 distinct CDR3 sequences, approximately 15% of them singletons. The sequencing input was blood. The receptors were gathered from a woman aged 18-29 years with Graves' hyperthyroidism.

In this sample, this clonotype turned up many times. This chain joins TRBV5-1 and TRBJ2-7, with TRBD1 matching over 11 bases. The ends lost 4 bases at V and 3 bases at J; junction bases unmatched: 3. The CDR3 sequence is 14 residues long. CDR1 and CDR2 (germline): SGHRS, YFSETQ. CDR3 coding DNA: TGCGCCAGCAGCACCGGGACAGGGGGCTACGAGCAGTACTTC. Protein product: CASSTGTGGYEQYF.

This clonotype was counted a few times. This sequence joins TRBV7-9 and TRBJ2-3, with D hard to call. The CDR3 totals 13 residues. Germline-derived CDR1 and CDR2 are SEHNR and FQNEAQ (reference sequence). V was trimmed by 7 bases and J by 6 bases, leaving 14 bases between them. CDR3 region: CASIRVIADTQYF. In nucleotides, the CDR3 is TGTGCCAGCATAAGGGTTATAGCCGATACGCAGTATTTT.

The rearrangement joins TRBV7-2 to TRBJ1-3; 7 bases are a match to TRBD1. Germline CDR1 SGHTA, CDR2 FQGNSA. The CDR3 consists of 16 residues. Trimming at V came to 1 base and at J to 0 bases, leaving 3 bases not matched to a gene. The CDR3 loop is CASSLDAGGSGNTIYF. The CDR3 bases are TGTGCCAGCAGCTTAGACGCAGGGGGCTCTGGAAACACCATATATTTT.

This clonotype was recorded at least ten times. V gene TRBV19 combines with J gene TRBJ1-1; no firm D call. The CDR3 sequence is 15 residues long. The V and J ends lost 6 bases and 1 base respectively, with 15 bases between them. Looked up from germline, CDR1 is LNHDA and CDR2 is SQIVND (reference sequence). The CDR3 nucleotides are TGTGCCAGTAGCCGTGACGCCAAGGGGAACACTGAAGCTTTCTTT. Translating it yields CASSRDAKGNTEAFF.

The chain is built from TRBV7-9 and TRBJ2-2, with a possible D match to TRBD2 (6 bases). Trimming took off 3 bases at V and 2 bases at J, with 13 bases between the two ends. This CDR3 has 16 amino acids. Germline-derived CDR1 and CDR2 are SEHNR and FQNEAQ (reference sequence). CDR3 nucleotide sequence: TGTGCCAGCAGCTTCGGGAGTAGCGGAAACACCGGGGAGCTGTTTTTT. Translation: CASSFGSSGNTGELFF.

This clonotype was counted many times. The chain has TRBV6-1 and TRBJ2-3, with 12 bases identical to TRBD2. Germline loops: CDR1 MNHNS, CDR2 SASEGT. The junction had 12 bases not matched to a gene; V was cut back by 7 bases and J by 4 bases. This CDR3 has 17 residues. The DNA for the CDR3 is TGTGCCAGCACCGGCCCACTAGCGGGAGGCGGGGCAGATACGCAGTATTTT. This translates into CASTGPLAGGGADTQYF.

This clonotype was counted many times. In DNA form, the CDR3 reads TGTGCCAGCACCGAAGGTTTAGGGACCCTCCACTTT. Translation: CASTEGLGTLHF. V and J are TRBV12-3 or TRBV12-4 and TRBJ1-6; D ambiguous. Between the trimmed V and J ends, which lost 7 bases and 14 bases, there was a span of 15 bases. The CDR3 consists of 12 residues.

This clonotype was seen at least ten times. The gene calls are TRBV7-3 and TRBJ2-1; the D gene could be TRBD1 or TRBD2 (6 bases each). This CDR3 has 14 amino acids. Trimming removed 3 bases from V and 6 bases from J, with 12 bases in between. CDR1 SGHTA and CDR2 FQGTGA come from the germline V gene. CDR3 coding DNA: TGTGCCAGCAGCTTCGGGGGCAAATTCAATGAGCAGTTCTTC. It translates to CASSFGGKFNEQFF.

In this sample, this clonotype turned up many times. The rearrangement joins TRBV7-2 to TRBJ2-7; TRBD2 matches at 10 bases. Germline CDR1 SGHTA, CDR2 FQGNSA. Trimming at V came to 5 bases and at J to 2 bases, leaving 6 bases not matched to a gene. The CDR3 covers 15 residues. The CDR3 region is CASSPGLAETYEQYF. CDR3 bases: TGTGCCAGCAGCCCCGGACTAGCGGAAACCTACGAGCAGTACTTC.

This clonotype was found many times. The chain employs TRBV7-9 and TRBJ2-4; maybe TRBD2 (6 bases). The CDR3 consists of 13 residues. V gave up 7 bases and J gave up 6 bases, with 13 bases separating them. In germline, CDR1 is SEHNR, CDR2 FQNEAQ (reference sequence). The CDR3 region has the DNA TGTGCCAGCACCCCGGGAGAGACAAACATTCAGTACTTC. Translated, it gives CASTPGETNIQYF.

The chain uses TRBV20-1 and TRBJ1-1, with 7 bases identical to TRBD1. The length of the CDR3 is 16 residues. Germline lookup yields CDR1 DFQATT and CDR2 SNEGSKA (reference sequence). Trimming at V came to 6 bases and at J to 1 base, leaving 14 bases not matched to a gene. For the CDR3, the DNA is TGCAGTGCCGCACCGACTTGGGCAGGGGGGAACACTGAAGCTTTCTTT. The encoded protein is CSAAPTWAGGNTEAFF.

In its sample, this clonotype was seen many times. This chain uses TRBV3-1 with TRBJ2-7; D gene uncertain. V was shortened by 1 base and J by 6 bases, with 16 bases between the two germline ends. CDR1 LGHDT and CDR2 YNNKEL come from the germline V gene (reference sequence). The CDR3 totals 15 residues. The CDR3 loop reads CASSQGSRISSEQYF. The CDR3 region has the DNA TGTGCCAGCAGCCAAGGTTCCAGGATCTCAAGCGAGCAGTACTTC.

This clonotype was counted ten times or more. The chain recombines TRBV6-2 or TRBV6-3 with TRBJ2-1; D is perhaps TRBD2 (6 bases). The germline V gene encodes CDR1 MNHEY and CDR2 SVGEGT. The CDR3 loop spans 16 amino acids. V lost 2 bases, J lost 3 bases, and 14 bases lay in between. As DNA, the CDR3 is TGTGCCAGCAGTTACGGGGCGGGGATGAACTACAATGAGCAGTTCTTC. Encoded protein: CASSYGAGMNYNEQFF.

This clonotype was observed at least ten times. The rearrangement uses TRBV5-6 and TRBJ2-1; TRBD2 is a possible D gene (5 bases). Looked up from germline, CDR1 is SGHDT and CDR2 is YYEEEE. The ends were cut back, 4 bases at V and 0 bases at J, with 11 bases in the middle. CDR3 length: 15 amino acids. CDR3 coding DNA: TGTGCCAGCAGCCAAGGAGGTAGCTCCTACAATGAGCAGTTCTTC. It encodes CASSQGGSSYNEQFF. The entire variable domain, with the rest obtained from reference TRBV5-6 and TRBJ2-1, is as follows: DAGVTQSPTHLIKTRGQQVTLRCSPKSGHDTVSWYQQALGQGPQFIFQYYEEEERQRGNFPDRFSGHQFPNYSSELNVNALLLGDSALYLCASSQGGSSYNEQFFGPGTRLTVL.

This clonotype was seen ten or more times. The V and J genes are TRBV12-3 or TRBV12-4 and TRBJ2-1; 8 nucleotides agree with TRBD2. This CDR3 has 19 amino acids. The J segment lost 2 bases and the V segment lost 0 bases, leaving 12 bases of the junction unmatched. The CDR3 nucleotides are TGTGCCAGCAGTTTAGCGGAGATAACCGGGACTAGGACCTACAATGAGCAGTTCTTC. Translation: CASSLAEITGTRTYNEQFF.

This clonotype was counted at least ten times. The genes are TRBV28 and TRBJ2-2; 12 positions match TRBD1. The germline gives CDR1 MDHEN, CDR2 SYDVKM. The CDR3 is made up of 18 amino acids. The V and J ends lost 3 bases and 5 bases, in that order; junction bases with no gene match: 10. This chain's CDR3 is CASSFLYRDRGRTGELFF. In DNA, the CDR3 is TGTGCCAGCAGTTTCCTTTATCGGGACAGGGGGCGAACCGGGGAGCTGTTTTTT.

This clonotype was observed a single time. The V and J genes are TRBV7-3 and TRBJ2-7; TRBD1 matches at 8 bases. Germline lookup yields CDR1 SGHTA and CDR2 FQGTGA. The ends lost 5 bases at V and 2 bases at J; junction bases unmatched: 8. This CDR3 spans 15 amino acids. The DNA for the CDR3 is TGTGCCAGCAGCCCCAACAGGGGGAGAGCCTACGAGCAGTACTTC. Encoded protein: CASSPNRGRAYEQYF. The full variable domain, its missing parts supplied by reference TRBV7-3 and TRBJ2-7, is GAGVSQTPSNKVTEKGKYVELRCDPISGHTALYWYRQSLGQGPEFLIYFQGTGAADDSGLPNDRFFAVRPEGSVSTLKIQRTERGDSAVYLCASSPNRGRAYEQYFGPGTRLTVT.

V is TRBV2 and J is TRBJ2-5, with 15 nucleotides matching TRBD2. Germline-derived CDR1 and CDR2 are SNHLY and FYNNEI. The CDR3 has 18 amino acids. V lost 5 bases to trimming and J lost 3 bases; unmatched junction nucleotides: 10. DNA for the CDR3: TGTGCCAGCAGTCGGACTAGCGGGAGGGCGCAGGGGAAAGAGACCCAGTACTTC. Its translation is CASSRTSGRAQGKETQYF.

This clonotype was counted many times. The chain recombines TRBV27 with TRBJ1-2; 11 positions agree with TRBD1. V shed 5 bases, J shed 7 bases, and the junction held 12 bases outside the gene matches. The CDR3 totals 16 residues. Germline loops: CDR1 MNHEY, CDR2 SMNVEV (reference sequence). CDR3 sequence (DNA): TGTGCCAGCAGTCTAAACCCGGGACAGGGGGTTCGTGGCTACACCTTC. Its protein is CASSLNPGQGVRGYTF.